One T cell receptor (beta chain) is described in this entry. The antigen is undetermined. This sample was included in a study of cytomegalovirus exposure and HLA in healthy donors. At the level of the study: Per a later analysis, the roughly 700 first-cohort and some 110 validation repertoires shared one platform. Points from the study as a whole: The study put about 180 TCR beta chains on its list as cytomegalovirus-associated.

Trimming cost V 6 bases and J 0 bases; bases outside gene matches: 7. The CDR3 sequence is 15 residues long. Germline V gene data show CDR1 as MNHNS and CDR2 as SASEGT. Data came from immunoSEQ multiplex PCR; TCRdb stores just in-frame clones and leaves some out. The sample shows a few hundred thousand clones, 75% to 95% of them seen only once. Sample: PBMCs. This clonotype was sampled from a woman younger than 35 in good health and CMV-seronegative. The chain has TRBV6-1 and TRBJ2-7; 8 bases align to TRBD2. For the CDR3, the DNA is TGTGCCAGCAGGAGATCCGGGACTAGCTCCTACGAGCAGTACTTC. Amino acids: CASRRSGTSSYEQYF.